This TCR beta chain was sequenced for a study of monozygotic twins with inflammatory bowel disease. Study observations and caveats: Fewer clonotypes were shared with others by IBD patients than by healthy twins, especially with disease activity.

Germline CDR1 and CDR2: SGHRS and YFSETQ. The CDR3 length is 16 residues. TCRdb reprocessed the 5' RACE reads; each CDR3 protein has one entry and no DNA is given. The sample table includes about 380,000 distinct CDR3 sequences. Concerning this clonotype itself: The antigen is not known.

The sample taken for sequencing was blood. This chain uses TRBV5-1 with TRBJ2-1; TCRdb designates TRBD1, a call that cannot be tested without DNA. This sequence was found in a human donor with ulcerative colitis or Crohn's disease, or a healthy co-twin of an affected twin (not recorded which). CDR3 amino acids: CASSPGGANSYNEQFF. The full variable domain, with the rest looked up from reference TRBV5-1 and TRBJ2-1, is KAGVTQTPRYLIKTRGQQVTLSCSPISGHRSVSWYQQTPGQGLQFLFEYFSETQRNKGNFPGRFSGRQFSNSRSEMNVSTLELGDSALYLCASSPGGANSYNEQFFGPGTRLTVL.